A single sample gave rise to the 14 T cell receptor beta chains below, sequenced in a study of shared clonotypes between healthy human individuals (dated by TCRdb to about 2020). Libraries were constructed by the immunoSEQ multiplex PCR assay. TCRdb retrieved this table from immuneACCESS and kept in-frame rearrangements only. Not all clones are present; in checked studies, unresolved V genes account for under half, and no reason is known for the remainder. The sample table holds about 2.4 million clones, of which under 95% were seen once. More than 0.35% of the sample lies in the top ten. Sequencing was carried out using naive CD4+ T cells from PBMCs. Sample cell subset or site, as interpreted from the label and publication: CD45RA+ positively selected. The receptors were sampled from a man younger than 30 in good health. Some clones in this sample may be carry-over from other donors' samples.

This rearrangement joins TRBV7-2 to TRBJ1-3; no clear D gene. Deletions cut 3 bases from V and 0 bases from J, with 6 bases between. Per germline, CDR1 SGHTA and CDR2 FQGNSA. This CDR3 contains 14 residues. In DNA, the CDR3 is TGTGCCAGCAGCTTCGGATACTCTGGAAACACCATATATTTT. Protein sequence: CASSFGYSGNTIYF.

The genes are TRBV30 and TRBJ2-1; D is perhaps TRBD1 (6 bases). CDR1 is GTSNPN, CDR2 SVGIG, per germline (reference sequence). V lost 1 base and J 0 bases, leaving 22 bases between the germline ends. The CDR3 contains 19 residues. The CDR3 reads CAWSEGDIQGGGSYNEQFF. CDR3 sequence (DNA): TGTGCCTGGAGTGAAGGGGACATCCAAGGTGGGGGCTCCTACAATGAGCAGTTCTTC.

The chain links TRBV21-1 to TRBJ2-3; the tabulated D call, TRBD1, remains unverified against the DNA. TRBV21-1 is annotated as a pseudogene. The length of the CDR3 is 16 residues. In DNA form, the CDR3 reads TGTGCCAGCAGCCCAGAGGGGGATTGGGGCACAGATACGCAGTATTTT. This gives the protein CASSPEGDWGTDTQYF.

The chain has TRBV14 and TRBJ2-7; maybe TRBD2 (5 bases). The V and J ends lost 5 bases and 3 bases respectively, with 11 bases between them. The germline V gene encodes CDR1 SGHDN and CDR2 FVKESK. This CDR3 has 13 residues. The CDR3 loop reads CASSGGLLYEQYF. CDR3 DNA: TGTGCCAGCAGCGGCGGACTTCTCTACGAGCAGTACTTC.

This chain links TRBV23-1 with TRBJ1-4, with D unresolved. TRBV23-1 is an ORF, and what it does is uncertain. This CDR3 contains 18 residues. The V and J ends lost 2 bases and 4 bases respectively, with 20 bases between them. CDR3 region: CASSQATSPGEDNEKLFF. In DNA, the CDR3 is TGCGCCAGCAGTCAAGCCACGTCTCCAGGTGAAGATAATGAAAAACTGTTTTTT.

This CDR3 is CASSGGAKKVYEQYF. DNA for the CDR3: TGTGCCAGCAGCGGAGGGGCGAAAAAGGTATACGAGCAGTACTTC. V and J are TRBV21-1 and TRBJ2-7; the table's D call TRBD2 went unverified against the DNA. TRBV21-1 is termed a pseudogene. The CDR3 length is 15 residues.

The chain carries TRBV18 and TRBJ2-2; a weak D match, TRBD1 (7 bases). The CDR3 has 16 residues. Looked up from germline, CDR1 is KGHSH and CDR2 is LQKENI. The germline V and J ends were trimmed by 4 bases and 0 bases, with 12 bases remaining between them. CDR3 in amino acids: CASSRGGTANTGELFF. In DNA, the CDR3 is TGTGCCAGCTCACGGGGCGGGACAGCGAACACCGGGGAGCTGTTTTTT.

There are a few counts of this clone. The rearrangement uses TRBV29-1 and TRBJ1-5; 8 positions agree with TRBD1. This CDR3 is 14 amino acids long. Germline lookup yields CDR1 SQVTM and CDR2 ANQGSEA. V was pared by 4 bases and J by 2 bases, with 4 bases of the junction left unmatched. The CDR3 DNA is TGCAGCGTTGCCTCGGACAGGGGCAATCAGCCCCAGCATTTT. Encoded protein: CSVASDRGNQPQHF.

The V and J genes are TRBV14 and TRBJ2-7; unclear D gene. V was clipped by 4 bases and J by 2 bases, with 12 bases between them. Germline CDR1 SGHDN, CDR2 FVKESK. This CDR3 spans 14 amino acids. This CDR3 reads CASSPRAGTYEQYF. The CDR3, as DNA: TGTGCCAGCAGCCCCCGGGCCGGAACCTACGAGCAGTACTTC.

The chain couples TRBV5-1 to TRBJ2-1; 11 bases are shared with TRBD2. Germline V gene data show CDR1 as SGHRS and CDR2 as YFSETQ. The CDR3 is 15 residues long. V was pared by 1 base and J by 7 bases, with 4 bases of the junction left unmatched. For the CDR3, the DNA is TGCGCCAGCAGCTTGACTAGCGGGAGTGAGAATGAGCAGTTCTTC. This sequence encodes CASSLTSGSENEQFF.

The V gene is TRBV21-1, the J gene TRBJ2-7; no DNA check was done on the table's D call, TRBD1. TRBV21-1 is annotated as a pseudogene. CDR3 size: 18 residues. CDR3 region: CASSNSSTGQGASYEQYF. The DNA of the CDR3 is TGTGCCAGCAGCAACTCCTCCACTGGACAGGGGGCTTCCTACGAGCAGTACTTC.

This clone showed up just a few times. This sequence joins TRBV6-1 and TRBJ1-5; D ambiguous. Germline CDR1 MNHNS, CDR2 SASEGT. V was cut by 0 bases and J by 4 bases, with 7 bases left in between. The CDR3 is made up of 14 amino acids. CDR3 in DNA: TGTGCCAGCAGTGAAGCGTCGTGGAATCAGCCCCAGCATTTT. Its translation is CASSEASWNQPQHF.

The rearrangement joins TRBV28 to TRBJ2-7, with 8 nucleotides matching TRBD2. CDR3 size: 17 residues. Germline-derived CDR1 and CDR2 are MDHEN and SYDVKM. J was trimmed by 4 bases and V by 4 bases; bases with no gene match: 15. CDR3 residues: CASSSHPGLAWGYEQYF. The DNA for the CDR3 is TGTGCCAGCAGTTCCCATCCTGGACTAGCCTGGGGGTACGAGCAGTACTTC.

The chain couples TRBV30 to TRBJ1-1; tentatively, D is TRBD1 (5 bases). This CDR3 contains 14 residues. Trimming took 0 bases from V and 5 from J, leaving 13 bases between them. Germline loops: CDR1 GTSNPN, CDR2 SVGIG (reference sequence). CDR3 in DNA: TGTGCCTGGAGTGTAGGGTATAGGGGTACTGAAGCTTTCTTT. It translates to CAWSVGYRGTEAFF.